The sample holds a few counts of the clone carrying this T cell receptor (beta chain). The source of the sample is a study of blood T cells in healthy people across ages. A second PCR, run for roughly 7 to 11 cycles, used a sample-barcoded 5' primer plus a J-beta primer mix. TCRdb reprocessed the 5' RACE reads with MiXCR, giving one entry per CDR3 protein. The profile covers more than 550,000 distinct CDR3 sequences, with 22% appearing a single time and 20% to 25% taken by the ten largest. CDR1 MRHNA and CDR2 SNTAGT come from the germline V gene. Trimming removed 3 bases at V and 4 bases at J, with 10 bases between. The CDR3 extends over 14 amino acids. Isolation of PBMCs gave at least 6 million cells per sample.

This sequence was found in a man between 65 and 85 years old in good health. Sample: blood. This chain joins TRBV6-4 and TRBJ2-1; D possibly corresponds to TRBD1 (5 bases). The DNA for the CDR3 is TGTGCCAGCAGTGAGCAGGGATTGTACAATGAGCAGTTCTTC. The encoded protein is CASSEQGLYNEQFF.